One and the same sample provided the 10 T cell receptor beta chains below, sequenced in a study of T cell responses to AZD1222 COVID-19 vaccine. Assay: immunoSEQ multiplex PCR; the TCRdb copy retains only in-frame clones and omits some. The table records tens of thousands of clones, roughly 93% of them present only once. The sample consisted of peripheral blood, taken on day 0 of AZD1222 vaccination. The receptor set was obtained from an adult in good health.

The V and J genes are TRBV12-3 or TRBV12-4 and TRBJ1-5; D is undetermined. Deletions cut 2 bases from V and 7 bases from J, with 9 bases between. The length of the CDR3 is 13 residues. The CDR3 loop is CASSLRLRQPQHF. The CDR3, as DNA: TGTGCCAGCAGTTTAAGACTAAGGCAGCCCCAGCATTTT.

The genes are TRBV7-2 and TRBJ1-4, with a possible D match to TRBD1 (5 bases). Trimming pared 3 bases from V and 4 bases from J, leaving 12 bases between. The length of the CDR3 is 15 residues. Germline loops: CDR1 SGHTA, CDR2 FQGNSA. Here the CDR3 reads CASSFFPGFNEKLFF. The CDR3 DNA reads TGTGCCAGCAGCTTCTTCCCAGGGTTTAATGAAAAACTGTTTTTT.

The chain carries TRBV5-4 and TRBJ1-1; TRBD1 agrees at 8 bases. This CDR3 contains 14 residues. The V segment lost 4 bases and the J segment 1 base; nucleotides outside the gene matches: 3. Germline-derived CDR1 and CDR2 are SGHNT and YYREEE (reference sequence). The CDR3 loop is CASSLDRGNTEAFF. The CDR3 DNA follows: TGTGCCAGCAGCCTCGACAGGGGGAACACTGAAGCTTTCTTT. Looking up the rest from reference TRBV5-4 and TRBJ1-1 gives the full variable domain: ETGVTQSPTHLIKTRGQQVTLRCSSQSGHNTVSWYQQALGQGPQFIFQYYREEENGRGNFPPRFSGLQFPNYSSELNVNALELDDSALYLCASSLDRGNTEAFFGQGTRLTVV.

The gene calls are TRBV6-5 and TRBJ2-5; D uncertain. The V and J ends lost 7 bases and 1 base respectively, with 16 bases between them. Germline loops: CDR1 MNHEY, CDR2 SVGAGI. This CDR3 comprises 15 residues. The CDR3 sequence is CASTTNPAVQETQYF. The CDR3, as DNA: TGTGCCAGCACTACCAACCCGGCCGTCCAAGAGACCCAGTACTTC.

The rearrangement uses TRBV2 and TRBJ2-3; the D gene is possibly TRBD2 (6 bases). CDR3 size: 12 residues. The V end lost 11 bases, the J end lost 0 bases, and 9 bases lay between the germline ends. Germline V gene lookup returns CDR1 SNHLY and CDR2 FYNNEI. The CDR3 nucleotides read TGTGCCGGAGGGGTGAGCACAGATACGCAGTATTTT. It encodes CAGGVSTDTQYF.

This clone has a handful of counts. CDR3 in DNA: TGTGCTAGTGGTTTGGTGGGAAGGGCCGAGACCCAGTACTTC. Its protein is CASGLVGRAETQYF. The J gene is TRBJ2-5, the V gene TRBV12-5, with D unclear. Deletions cut 0 bases from V and 5 bases from J, with 10 bases between. The CDR3 is 14 amino acids. Germline assignment: CDR1 LGHNT and CDR2 FRNRAP.

This sequence joins TRBV9 and TRBJ1-2, with 8 bases that match TRBD1. Germline CDR1 and CDR2: SGDLS and YYNGEE. Unmatched junction bases numbered 14, after V lost 4 bases and J lost 9 bases. The CDR3 has 15 amino acids. CDR3 region: CASSFGQGEYFSYTF. The CDR3 DNA follows: TGTGCCAGCAGCTTCGGACAGGGTGAATATTTCAGCTACACCTTC.

CDR3 bases: TGCGCCAGCAGCCAAGGGGACGGCGGTGAAAAACTGTTTTTT. The encoded protein is CASSQGDGGEKLFF. The rearrangement links TRBV4-3 to TRBJ1-4, with a tentative D call TRBD1 (5 bases). The germline gives CDR1 LGHNA, CDR2 YSLEER. Deletions cut 1 base from V and 7 bases from J, with 10 bases between. The CDR3 has 14 residues.

The rearrangement joins TRBV15 to TRBJ1-5; D is unclear. The V end lost 0 bases, the J end lost 7 bases, and 10 bases lay between the germline ends. In germline, CDR1 is LNHNV, CDR2 YYDKDF (reference sequence). This CDR3 has 14 amino acids. Written as DNA, the CDR3 is TGTGCCACCAGCAGAGATCGGCCCCAACAGCCCCAGCATTTT. Its protein product is CATSRDRPQQPQHF.

The V gene is TRBV29-1, the J gene TRBJ1-6, with D unclear. The germline gives CDR1 SQVTM, CDR2 ANQGSEA. The CDR3 runs to 13 residues. V lost 8 bases and J lost 7, with 15 bases in between. The CDR3 coding sequence is TGCAGCACGTGGACGGGAGGCAATTCACCCCTCCACTTT. Its translation: CSTWTGGNSPLHF.